The source of this T cell receptor (beta chain) is a study of Graves' ophthalmopathy and Graves' hyperthyroidism. The trim removed 2 bases at V and 2 bases at J, leaving 9 bases unmatched. This CDR3 spans 17 amino acids. Amplification from RNA transcripts yielded the TCR beta CDR3 regions. HTBI primers were employed in first-round RT-PCR, then a second-round multiplex PCR followed. TCRdb itself ran the multiplex PCR reads through MiXCR, one entry per CDR3 protein. This repertoire shows 560,000 or so distinct CDR3 sequences, 39% found once; its top ten account for about 4.2%. The sequencing sample was made of peripheral blood or thyroid tissue (not recorded which). The source is an adult man with Graves' hyperthyroidism. V gene TRBV12-3 or TRBV12-4 combines with J gene TRBJ2-3; 8 bases agree with TRBD2. CDR3 coding DNA: TGTGCCAGCAGTTTATCCCGCCTAGCGGGCCACACAGATACGCAGTATTTT. Translated: CASSLSRLAGHTDTQYF.